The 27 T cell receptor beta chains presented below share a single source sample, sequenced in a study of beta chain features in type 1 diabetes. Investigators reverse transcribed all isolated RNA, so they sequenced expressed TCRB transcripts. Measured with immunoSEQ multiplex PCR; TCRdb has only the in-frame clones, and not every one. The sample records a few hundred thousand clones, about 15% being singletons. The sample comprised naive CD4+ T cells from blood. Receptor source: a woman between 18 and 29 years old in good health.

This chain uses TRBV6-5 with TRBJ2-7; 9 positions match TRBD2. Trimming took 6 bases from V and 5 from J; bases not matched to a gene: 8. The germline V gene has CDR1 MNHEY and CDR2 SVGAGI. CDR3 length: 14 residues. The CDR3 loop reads CASSRTSARDEQYF. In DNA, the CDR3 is TGTGCCAGCAGCAGGACTAGCGCCCGTGACGAGCAGTACTTC.

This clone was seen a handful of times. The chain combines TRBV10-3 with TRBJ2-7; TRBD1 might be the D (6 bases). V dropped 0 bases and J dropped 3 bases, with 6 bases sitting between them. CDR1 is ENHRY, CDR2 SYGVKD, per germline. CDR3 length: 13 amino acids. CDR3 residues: CAISESDSYEQYF. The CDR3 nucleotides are TGTGCCATCAGTGAGTCGGACAGCTACGAGCAGTACTTC.

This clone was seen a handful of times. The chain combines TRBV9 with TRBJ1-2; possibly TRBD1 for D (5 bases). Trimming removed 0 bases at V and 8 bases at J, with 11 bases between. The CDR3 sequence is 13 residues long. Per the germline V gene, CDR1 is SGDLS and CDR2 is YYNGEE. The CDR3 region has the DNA TGTGCCAGCAGCGTAGACAGGTTCGGGGGCTACACCTTC. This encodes CASSVDRFGGYTF.

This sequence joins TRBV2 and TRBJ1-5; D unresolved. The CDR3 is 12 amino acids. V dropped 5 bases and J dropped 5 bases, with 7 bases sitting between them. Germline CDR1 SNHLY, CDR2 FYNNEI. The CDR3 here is CASSLRDQPQHF. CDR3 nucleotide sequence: TGTGCCAGCAGTTTGAGGGATCAGCCCCAGCATTTT.

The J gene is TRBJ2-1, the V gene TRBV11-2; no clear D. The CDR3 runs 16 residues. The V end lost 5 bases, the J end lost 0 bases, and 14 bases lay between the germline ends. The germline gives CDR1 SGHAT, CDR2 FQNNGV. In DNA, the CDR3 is TGTGCCAGCAGCCCAGAGGTCCCTAGCTCCTACAATGAGCAGTTCTTC. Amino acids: CASSPEVPSSYNEQFF.

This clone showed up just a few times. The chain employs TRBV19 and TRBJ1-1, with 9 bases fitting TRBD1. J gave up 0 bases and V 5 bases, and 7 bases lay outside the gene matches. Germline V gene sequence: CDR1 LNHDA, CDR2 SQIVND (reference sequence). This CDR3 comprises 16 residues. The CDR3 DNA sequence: TGTGCCAGTAGTCCCGGTAACAGGGGGCTGAACACTGAAGCTTTCTTT. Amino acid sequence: CASSPGNRGLNTEAFF.

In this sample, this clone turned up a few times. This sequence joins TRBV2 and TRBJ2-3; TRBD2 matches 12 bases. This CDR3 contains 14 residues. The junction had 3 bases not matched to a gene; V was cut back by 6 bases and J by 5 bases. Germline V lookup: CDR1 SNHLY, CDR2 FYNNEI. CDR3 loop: CASRPGLAGDTQYF. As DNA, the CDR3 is TGTGCCAGCAGGCCGGGACTAGCGGGAGATACGCAGTATTTT.

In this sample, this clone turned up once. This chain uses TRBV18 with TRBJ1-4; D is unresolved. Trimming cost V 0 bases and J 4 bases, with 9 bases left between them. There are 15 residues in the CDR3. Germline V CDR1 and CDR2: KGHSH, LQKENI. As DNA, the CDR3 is TGTGCCAGCTCACCACCGAAACAGCTTAATGAAAAACTGTTTTTT. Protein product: CASSPPKQLNEKLFF. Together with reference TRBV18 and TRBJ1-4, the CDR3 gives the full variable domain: NAGVMQNPRHLVRRRGQEARLRCSPMKGHSHVYWYRQLPEEGLKFMVYLQKENIIDESGMPKERFSAEFPKEGPSILRIQQVVRGDSAAYFCASSPPKQLNEKLFFGSGTQLSVL.

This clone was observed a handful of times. The CDR3 bases are TGTGCCAGCAGTCAGCCTAGCGGGAGGCCTGAGCAGTACTTC. Its translation is CASSQPSGRPEQYF. The chain has TRBV28 and TRBJ2-7; TRBD2 matches 11 bases. The V gene's germline CDR1 is MDHEN and CDR2 SYDVKM. The trim removed 5 bases at V and 7 bases at J, leaving 7 bases unmatched. The CDR3 loop spans 14 amino acids.

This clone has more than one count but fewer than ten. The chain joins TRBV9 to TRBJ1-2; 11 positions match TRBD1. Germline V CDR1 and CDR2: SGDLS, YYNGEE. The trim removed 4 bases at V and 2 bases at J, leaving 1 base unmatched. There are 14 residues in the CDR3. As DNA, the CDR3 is TGTGCCAGCAGCCGGACAGGGGGCAACTATGGCTACACCTTC. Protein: CASSRTGGNYGYTF.

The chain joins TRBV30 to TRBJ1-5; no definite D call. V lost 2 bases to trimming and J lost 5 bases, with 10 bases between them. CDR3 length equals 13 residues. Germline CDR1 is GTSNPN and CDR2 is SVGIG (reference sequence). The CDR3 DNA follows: TGTGCCTGGAGTACCGGGTCCTATCAGCCCCAGCATTTT. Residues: CAWSTGSYQPQHF.

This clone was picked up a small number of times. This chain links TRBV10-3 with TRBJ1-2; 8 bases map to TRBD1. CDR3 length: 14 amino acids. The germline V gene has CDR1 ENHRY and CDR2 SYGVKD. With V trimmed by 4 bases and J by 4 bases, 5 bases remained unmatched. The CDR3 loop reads CAISARTGTYGYTF. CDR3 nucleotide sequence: TGTGCCATCAGTGCAAGGACAGGGACCTATGGCTACACCTTC.

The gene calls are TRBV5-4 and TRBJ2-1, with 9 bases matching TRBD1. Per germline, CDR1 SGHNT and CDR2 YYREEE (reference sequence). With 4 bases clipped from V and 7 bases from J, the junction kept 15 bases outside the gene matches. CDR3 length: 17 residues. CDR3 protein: CASSMIQGARTRNEQFF. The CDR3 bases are TGTGCCAGCAGCATGATACAGGGGGCTCGGACTAGGAATGAGCAGTTCTTC.

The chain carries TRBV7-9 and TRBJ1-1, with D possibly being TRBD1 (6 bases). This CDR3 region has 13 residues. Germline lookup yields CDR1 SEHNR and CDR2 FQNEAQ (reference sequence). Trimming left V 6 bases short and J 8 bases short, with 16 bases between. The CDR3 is CASRSSGVPEAFF. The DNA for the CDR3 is TGTGCCAGCAGGTCGTCAGGGGTCCCGGAAGCTTTCTTT. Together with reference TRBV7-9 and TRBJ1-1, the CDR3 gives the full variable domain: DTGVSQNPRHKITKRGQNVTFRCDPISEHNRLYWYRQTLGQGPEFLTYFQNEAQLEKSRLLSDRFSAERPKGSFSTLEIQRTEQGDSAMYLCASRSSGVPEAFFGQGTRLTVV.

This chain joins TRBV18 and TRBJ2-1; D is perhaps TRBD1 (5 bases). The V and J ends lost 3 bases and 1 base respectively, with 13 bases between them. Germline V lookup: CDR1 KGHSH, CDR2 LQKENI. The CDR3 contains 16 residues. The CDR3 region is CASSPGQGTSYNEQFF. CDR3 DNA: TGTGCCAGCTCACCGGGCCAGGGCACATCCTACAATGAGCAGTTCTTC.

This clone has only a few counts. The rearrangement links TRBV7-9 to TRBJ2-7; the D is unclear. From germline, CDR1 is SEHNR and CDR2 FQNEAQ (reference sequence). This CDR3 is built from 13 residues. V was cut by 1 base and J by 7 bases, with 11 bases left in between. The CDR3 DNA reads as TGTGCCAGCAGCTTAGACCAGGCTGGAGAGCAGTACTTC. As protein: CASSLDQAGEQYF. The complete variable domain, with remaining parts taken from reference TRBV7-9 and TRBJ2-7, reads DTGVSQNPRHKITKRGQNVTFRCDPISEHNRLYWYRQTLGQGPEFLTYFQNEAQLEKSRLLSDRFSAERPKGSFSTLEIQRTEQGDSAMYLCASSLDQAGEQYFGPGTRLTVT.

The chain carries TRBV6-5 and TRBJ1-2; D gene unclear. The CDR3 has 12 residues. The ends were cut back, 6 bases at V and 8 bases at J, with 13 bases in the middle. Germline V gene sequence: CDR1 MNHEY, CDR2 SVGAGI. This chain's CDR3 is CASRAGSGGYTF. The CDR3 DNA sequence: TGTGCCAGCAGGGCGGGGTCCGGCGGCTACACCTTC.

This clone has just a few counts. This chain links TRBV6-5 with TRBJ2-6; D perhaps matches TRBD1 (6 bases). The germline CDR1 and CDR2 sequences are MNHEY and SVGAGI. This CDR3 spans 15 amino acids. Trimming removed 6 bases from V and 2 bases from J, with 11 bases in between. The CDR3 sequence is CASRRQAAGANVLTF. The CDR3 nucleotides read TGTGCCAGCAGGCGACAGGCCGCTGGGGCCAACGTCCTGACTTTC.

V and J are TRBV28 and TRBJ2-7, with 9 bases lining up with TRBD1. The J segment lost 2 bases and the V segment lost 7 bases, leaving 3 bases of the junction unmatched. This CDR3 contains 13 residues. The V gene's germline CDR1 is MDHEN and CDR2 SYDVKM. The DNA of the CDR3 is TGTGCCAGCACCACAGGGGGCCCCTACGAGCAGTACTTC. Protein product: CASTTGGPYEQYF.

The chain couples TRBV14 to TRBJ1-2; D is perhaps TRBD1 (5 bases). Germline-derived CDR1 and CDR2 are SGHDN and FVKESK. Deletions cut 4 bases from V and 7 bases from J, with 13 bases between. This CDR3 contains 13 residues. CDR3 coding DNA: TGTGCCAGCAGCCTCAGGGAAGTATTTGGCTACACCTTC. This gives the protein CASSLREVFGYTF.

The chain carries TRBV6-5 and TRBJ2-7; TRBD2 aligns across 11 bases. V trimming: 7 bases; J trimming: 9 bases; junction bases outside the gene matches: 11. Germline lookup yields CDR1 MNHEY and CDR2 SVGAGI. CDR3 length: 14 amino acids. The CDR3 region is CASIDGGLAAGQYF. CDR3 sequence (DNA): TGTGCCAGCATCGACGGGGGACTAGCGGCCGGGCAGTACTTC.

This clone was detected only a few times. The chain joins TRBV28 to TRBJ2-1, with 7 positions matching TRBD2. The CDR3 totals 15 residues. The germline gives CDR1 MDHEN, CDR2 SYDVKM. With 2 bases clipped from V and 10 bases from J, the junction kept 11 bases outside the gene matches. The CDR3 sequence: CASSLGLGAQWEQFF. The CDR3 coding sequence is TGTGCCAGCAGTTTAGGACTAGGGGCACAATGGGAGCAGTTCTTC.

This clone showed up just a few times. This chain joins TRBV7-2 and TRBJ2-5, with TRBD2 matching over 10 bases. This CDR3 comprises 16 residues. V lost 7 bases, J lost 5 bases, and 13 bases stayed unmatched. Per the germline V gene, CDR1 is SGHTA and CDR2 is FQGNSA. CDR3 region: CASTRQAGGYRETQYF. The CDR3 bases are TGTGCCAGCACCCGACAAGCGGGAGGGTATAGGGAGACCCAGTACTTC. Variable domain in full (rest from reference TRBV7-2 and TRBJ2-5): GAGVSQSPSNKVTEKGKDVELRCDPISGHTALYWYRQSLGQGLEFLIYFQGNSAPDKSGLPSDRFSAERTGGSVSTLTIQRTQQEDSAVYLCASTRQAGGYRETQYFGPGTRLLVL.

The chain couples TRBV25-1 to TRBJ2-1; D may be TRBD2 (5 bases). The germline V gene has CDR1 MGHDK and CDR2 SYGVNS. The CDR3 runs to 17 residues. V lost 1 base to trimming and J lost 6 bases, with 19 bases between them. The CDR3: CASSELFKNSRGNEQFF. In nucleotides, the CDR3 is TGTGCCAGCAGTGAATTATTTAAGAACTCCCGGGGCAATGAGCAGTTCTTC.

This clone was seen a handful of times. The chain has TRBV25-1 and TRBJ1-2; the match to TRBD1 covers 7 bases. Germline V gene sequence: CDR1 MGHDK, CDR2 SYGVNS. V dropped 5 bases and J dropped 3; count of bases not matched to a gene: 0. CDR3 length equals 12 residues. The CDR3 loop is CASSQGDYGYTF. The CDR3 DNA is TGTGCCAGCAGTCAGGGGGACTATGGCTACACCTTC.

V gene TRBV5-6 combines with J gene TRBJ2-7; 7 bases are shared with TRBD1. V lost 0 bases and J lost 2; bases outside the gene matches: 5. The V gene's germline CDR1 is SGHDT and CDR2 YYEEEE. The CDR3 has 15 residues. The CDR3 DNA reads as TGTGCCAGCAGCTTGGGTACAGGGGTCCCCTACGAGCAGTACTTC. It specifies CASSLGTGVPYEQYF.

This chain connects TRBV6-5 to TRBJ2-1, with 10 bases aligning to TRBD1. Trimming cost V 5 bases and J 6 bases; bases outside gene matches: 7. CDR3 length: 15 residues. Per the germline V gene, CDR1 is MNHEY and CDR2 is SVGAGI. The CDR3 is CASSRDRGRSNEQFF. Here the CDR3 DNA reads TGTGCCAGCAGTCGTGACAGGGGGCGCAGCAATGAGCAGTTCTTC.